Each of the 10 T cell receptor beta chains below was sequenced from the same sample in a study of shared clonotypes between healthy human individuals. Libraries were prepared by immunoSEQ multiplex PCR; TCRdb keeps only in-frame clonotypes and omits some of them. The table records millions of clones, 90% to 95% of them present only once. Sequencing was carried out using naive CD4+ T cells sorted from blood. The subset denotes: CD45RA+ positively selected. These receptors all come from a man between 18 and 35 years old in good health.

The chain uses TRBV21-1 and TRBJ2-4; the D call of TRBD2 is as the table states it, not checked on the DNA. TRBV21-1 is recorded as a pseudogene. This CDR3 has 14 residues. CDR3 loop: CASSKGDWKNIQYF. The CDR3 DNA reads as TGTGCCAGCAGCAAGGGGGACTGGAAAAACATTCAGTACTTC.

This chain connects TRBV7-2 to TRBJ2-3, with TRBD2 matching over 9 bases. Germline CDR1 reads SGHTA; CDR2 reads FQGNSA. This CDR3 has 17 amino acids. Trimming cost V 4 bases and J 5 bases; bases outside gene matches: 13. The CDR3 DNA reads TGTGCCAGCAGCTCCAACGCCCTGGCGGGGGGGCAAGATACGCAGTATTTT. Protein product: CASSSNALAGGQDTQYF.

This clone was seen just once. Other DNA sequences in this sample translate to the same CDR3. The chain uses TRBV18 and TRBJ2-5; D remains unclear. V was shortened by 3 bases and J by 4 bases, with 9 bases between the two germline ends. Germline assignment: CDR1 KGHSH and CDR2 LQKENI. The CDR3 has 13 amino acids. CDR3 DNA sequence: TGTGCCAGCTCACCCCCGACCCGAGAGACCCAGTACTTC. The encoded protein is CASSPPTRETQYF.

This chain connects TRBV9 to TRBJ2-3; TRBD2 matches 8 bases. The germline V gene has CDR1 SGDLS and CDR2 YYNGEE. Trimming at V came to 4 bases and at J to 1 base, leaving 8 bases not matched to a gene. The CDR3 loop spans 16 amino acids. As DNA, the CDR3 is TGTGCCAGCAGCACCCGTCCGACTAGCGGCACAGATACGCAGTATTTT. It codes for CASSTRPTSGTDTQYF.

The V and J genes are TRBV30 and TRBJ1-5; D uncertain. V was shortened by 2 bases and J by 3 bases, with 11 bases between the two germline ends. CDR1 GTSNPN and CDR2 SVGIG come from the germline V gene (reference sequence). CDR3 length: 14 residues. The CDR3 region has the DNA TGTGCCTGGAGTAGGGTTGGAGCCAATCAGCCCCAGCATTTT. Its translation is CAWSRVGANQPQHF. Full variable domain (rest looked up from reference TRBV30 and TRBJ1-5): SQTIHQWPATLVQPVGSPLSLECTVEGTSNPNLYWYRQAAGRGLQLLFYSVGIGQISSEVPQNLSASRPQDRQFILSSKKLLLSDSGFYLCAWSRVGANQPQHFGDGTRLSIL.

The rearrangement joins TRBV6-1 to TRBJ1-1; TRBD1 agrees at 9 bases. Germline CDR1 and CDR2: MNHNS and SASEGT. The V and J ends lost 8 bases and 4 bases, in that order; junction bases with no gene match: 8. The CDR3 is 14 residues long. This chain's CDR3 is CASGKTGGITEAFF. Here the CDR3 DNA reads TGTGCCAGCGGCAAGACAGGGGGGATCACTGAAGCTTTCTTT.

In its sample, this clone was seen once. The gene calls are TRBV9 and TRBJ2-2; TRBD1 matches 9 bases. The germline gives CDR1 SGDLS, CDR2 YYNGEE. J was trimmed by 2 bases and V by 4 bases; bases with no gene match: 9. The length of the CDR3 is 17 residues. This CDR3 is CASSLPRGQGNTGELFF. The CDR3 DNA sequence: TGTGCCAGCAGCCTTCCCCGGGGACAGGGAAACACCGGGGAGCTGTTTTTT.

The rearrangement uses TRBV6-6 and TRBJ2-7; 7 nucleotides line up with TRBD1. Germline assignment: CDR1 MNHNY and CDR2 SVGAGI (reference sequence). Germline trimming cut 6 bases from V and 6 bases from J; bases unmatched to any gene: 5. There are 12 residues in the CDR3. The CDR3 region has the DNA TGTGCCAGCAGACAGGGGCCCCTCGAGCAGTACTTC. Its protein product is CASRQGPLEQYF.

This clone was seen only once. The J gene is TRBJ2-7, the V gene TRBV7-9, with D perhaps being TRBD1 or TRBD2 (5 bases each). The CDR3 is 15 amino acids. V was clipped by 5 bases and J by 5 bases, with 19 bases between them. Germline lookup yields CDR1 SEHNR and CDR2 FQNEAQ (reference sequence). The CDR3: CASSRTGTVGNEQYF. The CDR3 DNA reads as TGTGCCAGCAGCCGGACCGGGACGGTAGGGAACGAGCAGTACTTC. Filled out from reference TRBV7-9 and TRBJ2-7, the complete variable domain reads DTGVSQNPRHKITKRGQNVTFRCDPISEHNRLYWYRQTLGQGPEFLTYFQNEAQLEKSRLLSDRFSAERPKGSFSTLEIQRTEQGDSAMYLCASSRTGTVGNEQYFGPGTRLTVT.

In nucleotides, the CDR3 is TGTGCCAGCAGCTTCGGGGGGGCACTAGCGGGAGGAGGCACAGATACGCAGTATTTT. It codes for CASSFGGALAGGGTDTQYF. The chain joins TRBV11-3 to TRBJ2-3, with 12 bases lining up with TRBD2. This CDR3 contains 19 residues. V dropped 3 bases and J dropped 1; count of bases not matched to a gene: 11. CDR1 SGHNT and CDR2 YENEEA come from the germline V gene.